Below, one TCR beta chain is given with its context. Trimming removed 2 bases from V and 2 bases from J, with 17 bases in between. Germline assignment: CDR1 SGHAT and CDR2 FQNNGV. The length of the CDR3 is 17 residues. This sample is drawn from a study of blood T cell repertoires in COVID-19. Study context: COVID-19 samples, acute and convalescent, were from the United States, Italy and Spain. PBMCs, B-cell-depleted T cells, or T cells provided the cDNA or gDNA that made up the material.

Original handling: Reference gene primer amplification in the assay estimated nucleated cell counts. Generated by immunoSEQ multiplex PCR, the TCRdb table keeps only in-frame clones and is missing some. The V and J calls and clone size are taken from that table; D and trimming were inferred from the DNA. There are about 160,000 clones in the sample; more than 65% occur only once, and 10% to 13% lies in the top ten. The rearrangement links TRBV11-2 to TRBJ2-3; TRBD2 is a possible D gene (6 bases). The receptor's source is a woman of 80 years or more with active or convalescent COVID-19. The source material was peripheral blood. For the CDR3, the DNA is TGTGCCAGCAGCTTACTTGTTAGGACTACGAACACAGATACGCAGTATTTT. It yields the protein CASSLLVRTTNTDTQYF.